This paragraph covers one TCR beta chain sequence. The antigen remains undetermined. These data are taken from a study of CD4+ T cells in melanoma. Overall study results and limits: A reported correlation linked neoantigen-specific CD4+ T cells to CD8+, macrophage and B cell function.

Produced via immunoSEQ multiplex PCR; TCRdb's table is partial and in-frame only. The top ten hold 6.4% of the sample, which has approximately 15,000 clones, approximately 88% seen once. The CDR3 has 12 amino acids. V was shortened by 4 bases and J by 8 bases, with 11 bases between the two germline ends. The germline V gene encodes CDR1 SGHVS and CDR2 FNYEAQ. The clonotype comes from a human donor with melanoma. This chain uses TRBV7-6 with TRBJ1-1, with a weak D call TRBD1 (5 bases). Sequencing was performed on cells from a culture (not recorded whether cultured in vitro). The CDR3 nucleotides read TGTGCCAGCAGCTCGGGCCGGACAGAAGCTTTCTTT. This sequence encodes CASSSGRTEAFF.